This T cell receptor (beta chain) comes out of a study of blood T cell repertoires in COVID-19 (dated by TCRdb to the early 2020s). At the level of the whole study: Samples covering the acute and convalescent phases of COVID-19 were provided by collaborators in the United States, Italy and Spain. The material from the prospective study consisted of cDNA or gDNA derived from T cells, B-cell-depleted T cells, or PBMCs. Deeply sampled blood TCRbeta repertoires from subjects exposed to, actively infected with, or recovered from COVID-19 were included in the dataset. The repertoires were released in a freely available public database intended as a resource for research on the immune response to SARS-CoV-2. The samples were drawn from the first 160 participants of the ongoing ImmuneRACE study and from 950 to 1,500 subjects provided by 6 global collaborators. The sample metadata nearly always contained a de-identified subject ID, COVID-19 status, age in years and sex. Where available, HLA class I and class II types were obtained from metadata supplied by the sample provider rather than from assay-based typing.

Comments on this clone: Which antigen it targets is not known. No base quality values were provided; no much bigger clone lies one nucleotide off.

General conclusions and limits of the study: How much clinical and demographic metadata was included differed by source and by participant, and the metadata was provided uncurated.

Reading the germline V gene gives CDR1 SQVTM and CDR2 ANQGSEA. Trimming costs V 0 bases and J 0 bases, and their ends lie 11 bases apart. Measured from the cysteine to the phenylalanine, the CDR3 is 15 residues long. The sequence is cut down to CDR3 DNA, 45 bases in frame from base 1. TCRbeta CDR3 regions were amplified from genomic DNA by means of the immunoSEQ Assay, a bias-controlled multiplex PCR. Per the original workflow: Nucleated cell counts per sample were estimated from amplification of reference gene primers within the assay. Sequence reads were collapsed and filtered to measure the absolute abundance of every unique TCRbeta CDR3 rearrangement. For each sample, productive Simpson clonality was calculated as the square root of Simpson's diversity index over productive rearrangements. Entries here come from immuneACCESS through TCRdb and include only in-frame sequences with V and J called. Some clones fail to appear in such tables; in the studies checked, an unresolved V gene covers under half of the shortfall, and the cause of the remainder is unknown. V, J and clone size were drawn from that table, and D and trimming were deduced from the DNA. The sample table records some 330,000 clones; 70% to 90% of these occur just once. The ten largest clones add up to 3.5% to 4.5% of the sample.

Participants in the prospective study were aged roughly 18 to 89 years, lived in under 30 United States geographic areas, and enrolled through a virtual design. In the prospective study, cohorts were assigned on the basis of participant-reported clinical history obtained from a screening survey and a study questionnaire. Recovered participants in ImmuneRACE Cohort 3 were defined by two consecutive negative NP/OP PCR tests, clearance by a healthcare professional, or resolution of symptoms. In the prospective study, whole blood, serum and a nasopharyngeal or oropharyngeal swab were collected from each participant by mobile phlebotomists. Over an approximately 2-month period, participants in the prospective study had the option of providing additional blood draws and questionnaires. Prospective study blood samples were shipped either frozen or at room temperature before DNA extraction.

The TCR was taken from a man aged 30 to 45 who had recovered from COVID-19. Input material: PBMCs or T cells enriched from blood (not recorded which). The V and J segments used are TRBV29-1 and TRBJ1-1; the D gene identity is not certain. The DNA is as follows: TGCAGCGTTGAAGATCTCTTTGGAGTGAACACTGAAGCTTTCTTT. This translates into CSVEDLFGVNTEAFF.